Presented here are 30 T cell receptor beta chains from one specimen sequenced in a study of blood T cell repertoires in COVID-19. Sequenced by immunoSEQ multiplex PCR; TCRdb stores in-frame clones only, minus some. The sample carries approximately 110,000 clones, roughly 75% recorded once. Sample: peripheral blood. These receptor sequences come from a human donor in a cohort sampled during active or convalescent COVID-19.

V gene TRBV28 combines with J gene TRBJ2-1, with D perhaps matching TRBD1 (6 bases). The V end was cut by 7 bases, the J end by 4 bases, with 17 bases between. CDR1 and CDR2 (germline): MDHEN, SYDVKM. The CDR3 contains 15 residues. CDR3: CASKVSLGGYNEQFF. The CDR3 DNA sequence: TGTGCCAGCAAAGTGTCCTTAGGGGGTTACAATGAGCAGTTCTTC. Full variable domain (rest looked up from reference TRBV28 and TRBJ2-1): DVKVTQSSRYLVKRTGEKVFLECVQDMDHENMFWYRQDPGLGLRLIYFSYDVKMKEKGDIPEGYSVSREKKERFSLILESASTNQTSMYLCASKVSLGGYNEQFFGPGTRLTVL.

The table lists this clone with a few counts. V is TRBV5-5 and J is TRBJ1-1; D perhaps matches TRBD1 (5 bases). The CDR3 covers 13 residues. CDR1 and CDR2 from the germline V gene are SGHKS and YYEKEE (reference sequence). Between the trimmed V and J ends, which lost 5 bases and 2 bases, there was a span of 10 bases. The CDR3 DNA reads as TGTGCCAGCAGGACAGATCTCAACACTGAAGCTTTCTTT. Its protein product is CASRTDLNTEAFF.

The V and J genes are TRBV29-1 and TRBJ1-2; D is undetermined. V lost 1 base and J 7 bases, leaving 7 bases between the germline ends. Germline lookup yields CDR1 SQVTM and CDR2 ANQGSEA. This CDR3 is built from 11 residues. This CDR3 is CSVEGYGGYTF. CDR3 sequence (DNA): TGCAGCGTTGAAGGGTACGGTGGCTACACCTTC.

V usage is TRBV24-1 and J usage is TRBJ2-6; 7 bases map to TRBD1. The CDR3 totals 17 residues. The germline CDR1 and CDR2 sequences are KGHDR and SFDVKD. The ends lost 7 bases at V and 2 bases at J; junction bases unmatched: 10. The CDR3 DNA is TGTGCCACCAGCCCCGGGACAGCAGGTCCTGGGGCCAACGTCCTGACTTTC. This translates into CATSPGTAGPGANVLTF.

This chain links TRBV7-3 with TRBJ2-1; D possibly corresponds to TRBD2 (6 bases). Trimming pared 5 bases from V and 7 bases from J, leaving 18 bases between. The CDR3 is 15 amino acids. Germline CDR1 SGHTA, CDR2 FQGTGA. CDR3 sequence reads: CASSPTPGSYNEQFF. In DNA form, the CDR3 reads TGTGCCAGCAGCCCCACCCCCGGGAGCTATAATGAGCAGTTCTTC.

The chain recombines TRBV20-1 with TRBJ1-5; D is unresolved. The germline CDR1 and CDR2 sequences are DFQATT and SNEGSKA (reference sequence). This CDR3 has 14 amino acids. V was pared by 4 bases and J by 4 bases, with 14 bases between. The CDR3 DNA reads TGCAGTGCTATTGACCCTAATGAGAATCAGCCCCAGCATTTT. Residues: CSAIDPNENQPQHF.

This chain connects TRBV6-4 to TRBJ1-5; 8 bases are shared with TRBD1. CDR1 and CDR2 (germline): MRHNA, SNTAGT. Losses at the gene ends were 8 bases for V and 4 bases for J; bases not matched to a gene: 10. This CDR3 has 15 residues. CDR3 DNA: TGTGCCAGCCCTTGGGACAGGCTGAGTAATCAGCCCCAGCATTTT. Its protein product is CASPWDRLSNQPQHF.

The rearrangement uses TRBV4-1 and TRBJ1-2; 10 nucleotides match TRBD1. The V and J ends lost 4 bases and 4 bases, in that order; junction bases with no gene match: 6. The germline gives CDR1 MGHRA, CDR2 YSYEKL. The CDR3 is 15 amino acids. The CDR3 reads CASSRRDRGGYGYTF. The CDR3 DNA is TGCGCCAGCAGCCGCCGGGACAGGGGTGGCTATGGCTACACCTTC.

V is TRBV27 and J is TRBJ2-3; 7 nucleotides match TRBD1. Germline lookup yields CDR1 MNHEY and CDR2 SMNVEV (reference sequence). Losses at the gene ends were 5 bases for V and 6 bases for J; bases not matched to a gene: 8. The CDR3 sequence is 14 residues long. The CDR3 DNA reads TGTGCCAGCAGTAATTGGGACAGCTCGGATACGCAGTATTTT. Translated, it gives CASSNWDSSDTQYF.

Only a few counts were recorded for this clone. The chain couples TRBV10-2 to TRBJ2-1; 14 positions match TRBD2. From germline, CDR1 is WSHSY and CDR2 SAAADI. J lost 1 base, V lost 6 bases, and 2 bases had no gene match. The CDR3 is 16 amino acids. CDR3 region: CASRGTSGGSYNEQFF. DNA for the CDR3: TGCGCCAGCAGGGGGACTAGCGGGGGATCCTACAATGAGCAGTTCTTC.

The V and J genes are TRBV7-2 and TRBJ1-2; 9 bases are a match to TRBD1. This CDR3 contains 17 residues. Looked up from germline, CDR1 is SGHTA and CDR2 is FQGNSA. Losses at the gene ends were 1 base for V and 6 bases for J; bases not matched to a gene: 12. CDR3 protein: CASSLVGTGSLSDGYTF. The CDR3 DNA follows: TGTGCCAGCAGCTTAGTCGGGACAGGGTCACTTAGCGATGGCTACACCTTC.

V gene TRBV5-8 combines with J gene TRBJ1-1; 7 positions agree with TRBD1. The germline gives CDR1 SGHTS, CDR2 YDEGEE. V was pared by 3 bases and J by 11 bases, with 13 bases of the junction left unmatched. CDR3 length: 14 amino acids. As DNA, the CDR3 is TGTGCCAGCAGCTCCGTCCGGAGGGGGCTATCGGCTTTCTTT. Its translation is CASSSVRRGLSAFF.

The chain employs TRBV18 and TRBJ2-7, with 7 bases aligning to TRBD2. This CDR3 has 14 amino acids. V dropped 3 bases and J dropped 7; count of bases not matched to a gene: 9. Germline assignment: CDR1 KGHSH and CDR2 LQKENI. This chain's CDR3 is CASSPGRAEEEQYF. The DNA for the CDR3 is TGTGCCAGCTCACCGGGGAGGGCCGAGGAGGAGCAGTACTTC.

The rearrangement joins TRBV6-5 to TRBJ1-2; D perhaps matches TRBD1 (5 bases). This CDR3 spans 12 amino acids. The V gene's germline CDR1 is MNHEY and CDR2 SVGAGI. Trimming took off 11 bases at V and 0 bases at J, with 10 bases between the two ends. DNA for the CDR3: TGTGCCTGCCGACAGACTAACTATGGCTACACCTTC. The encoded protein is CACRQTNYGYTF.

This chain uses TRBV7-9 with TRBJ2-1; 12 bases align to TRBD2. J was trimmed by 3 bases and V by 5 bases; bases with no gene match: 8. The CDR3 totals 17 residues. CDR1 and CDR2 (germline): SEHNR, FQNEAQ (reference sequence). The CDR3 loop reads CASSKLAGGPRYNEQFF. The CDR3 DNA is TGTGCCAGCAGCAAGCTAGCGGGGGGGCCACGCTACAATGAGCAGTTCTTC.

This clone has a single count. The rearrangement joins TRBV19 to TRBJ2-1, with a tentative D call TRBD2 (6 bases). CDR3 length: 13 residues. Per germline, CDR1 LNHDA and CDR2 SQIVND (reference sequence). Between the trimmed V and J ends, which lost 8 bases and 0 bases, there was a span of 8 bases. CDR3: CASAGSSYNEQFF. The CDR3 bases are TGTGCCAGTGCGGGGAGCTCCTACAATGAGCAGTTCTTC. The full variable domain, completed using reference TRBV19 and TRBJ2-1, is DGGITQSPKYLFRKEGQNVTLSCEQNLNHDAMYWYRQDPGQGLRLIYYSQIVNDFQKGDIAEGYSVSREKKESFPLTVTSAQKNPTAFYLCASAGSSYNEQFFGPGTRLTVL.

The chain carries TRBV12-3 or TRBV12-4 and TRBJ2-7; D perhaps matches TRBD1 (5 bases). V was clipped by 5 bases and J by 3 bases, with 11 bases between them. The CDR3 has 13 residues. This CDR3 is CASSRQGVYEQYF. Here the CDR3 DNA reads TGTGCCAGCAGTCGTCAGGGTGTCTACGAGCAGTACTTC.

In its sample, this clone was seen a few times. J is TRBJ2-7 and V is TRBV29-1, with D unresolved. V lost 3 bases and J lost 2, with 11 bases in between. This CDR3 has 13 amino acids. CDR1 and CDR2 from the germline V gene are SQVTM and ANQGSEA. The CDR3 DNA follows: TGCAGCGTTGATCGGGTACCCCCCTACGAGCAGTACTTC. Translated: CSVDRVPPYEQYF.

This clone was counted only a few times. CDR3 amino acids: CASSRGGAGGVSGNTIYF. The CDR3 DNA follows: TGTGCCAGCAGCCGGGGCGGGGCAGGGGGCGTCTCTGGAAACACCATATATTTT. The V and J genes are TRBV3-1 (or the pseudogene TRBV3-2) and TRBJ1-3; 8 bases line up with TRBD1. With V trimmed by 4 bases and J by 0 bases, 11 bases remained unmatched. The germline CDR1 and CDR2 sequences are LGHDT and YNNKEL (reference sequence). The CDR3 length is 18 residues.

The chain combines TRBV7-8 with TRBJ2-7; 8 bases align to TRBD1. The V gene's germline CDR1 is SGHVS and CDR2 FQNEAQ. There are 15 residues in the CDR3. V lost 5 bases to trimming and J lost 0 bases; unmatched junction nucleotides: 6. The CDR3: CASSQRQGSSYEQYF. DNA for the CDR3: TGTGCCAGCAGCCAAAGACAGGGGAGCTCCTACGAGCAGTACTTC. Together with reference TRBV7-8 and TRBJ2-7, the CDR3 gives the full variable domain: GAGVSQSPRYKVAKRGQDVALRCDPISGHVSLFWYQQALGQGPEFLTYFQNEAQLDKSGLPSDRFFAERPEGSVSTLKIQRTQQEDSAVYLCASSQRQGSSYEQYFGPGTRLTVT.

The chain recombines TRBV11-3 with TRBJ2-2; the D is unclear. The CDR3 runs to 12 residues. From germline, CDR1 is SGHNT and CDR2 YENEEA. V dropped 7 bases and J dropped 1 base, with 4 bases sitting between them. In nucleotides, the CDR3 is TGTGCCAGCACCGGGAACACCGGGGAGCTGTTTTTT. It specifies CASTGNTGELFF.

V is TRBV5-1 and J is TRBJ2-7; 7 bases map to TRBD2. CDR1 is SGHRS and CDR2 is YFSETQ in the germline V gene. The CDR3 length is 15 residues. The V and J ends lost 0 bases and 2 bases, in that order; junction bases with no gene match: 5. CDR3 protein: CASSLGSGGAYEQYF. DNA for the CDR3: TGCGCCAGCAGCTTGGGGTCGGGGGGAGCCTACGAGCAGTACTTC.

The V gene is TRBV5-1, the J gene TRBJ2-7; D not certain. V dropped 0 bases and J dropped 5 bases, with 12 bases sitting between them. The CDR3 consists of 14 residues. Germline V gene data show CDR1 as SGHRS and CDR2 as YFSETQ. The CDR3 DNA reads TGCGCCAGCAGCTTGGCCCCCGTGGGCGACGAGCAGTACTTC. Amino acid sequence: CASSLAPVGDEQYF.

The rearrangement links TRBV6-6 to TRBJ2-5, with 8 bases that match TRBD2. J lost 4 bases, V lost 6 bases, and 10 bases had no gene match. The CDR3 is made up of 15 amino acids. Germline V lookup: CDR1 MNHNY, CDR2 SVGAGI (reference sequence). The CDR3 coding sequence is TGTGCCAGCAGCCCTGGACTAGCCCCCCGAGAGACCCAGTACTTC. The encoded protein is CASSPGLAPRETQYF.

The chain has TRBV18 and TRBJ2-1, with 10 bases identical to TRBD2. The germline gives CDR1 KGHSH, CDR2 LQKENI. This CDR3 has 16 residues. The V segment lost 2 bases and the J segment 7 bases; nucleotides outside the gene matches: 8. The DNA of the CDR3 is TGTGCCAGCTCACCAGTTGAGGGACTAGCGAGAAATGAGCAGTTCTTC. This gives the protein CASSPVEGLARNEQFF.

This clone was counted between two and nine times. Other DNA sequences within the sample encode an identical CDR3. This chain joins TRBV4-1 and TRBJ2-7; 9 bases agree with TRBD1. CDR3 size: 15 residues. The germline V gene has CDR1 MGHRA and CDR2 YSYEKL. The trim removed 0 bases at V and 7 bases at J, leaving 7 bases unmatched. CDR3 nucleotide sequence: TGCGCCAGCAGCCAAGATGAACAGGGGGCCAGGGAGCAGTACTTC. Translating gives CASSQDEQGAREQYF.

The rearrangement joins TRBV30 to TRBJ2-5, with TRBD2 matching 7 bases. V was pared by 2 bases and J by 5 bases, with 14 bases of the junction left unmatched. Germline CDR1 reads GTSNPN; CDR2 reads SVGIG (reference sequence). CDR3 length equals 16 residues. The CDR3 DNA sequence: TGTGCCTGGAGTTTCCCCCGGGGGGAAAAAGGGGAGACCCAGTACTTC. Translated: CAWSFPRGEKGETQYF.

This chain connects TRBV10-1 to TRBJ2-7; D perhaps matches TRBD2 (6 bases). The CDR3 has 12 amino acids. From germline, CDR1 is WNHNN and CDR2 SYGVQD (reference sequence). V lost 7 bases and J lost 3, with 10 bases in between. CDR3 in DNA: TGCGCCAGCATGGGAGGCCTCTACGAGCAGTACTTC. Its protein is CASMGGLYEQYF.

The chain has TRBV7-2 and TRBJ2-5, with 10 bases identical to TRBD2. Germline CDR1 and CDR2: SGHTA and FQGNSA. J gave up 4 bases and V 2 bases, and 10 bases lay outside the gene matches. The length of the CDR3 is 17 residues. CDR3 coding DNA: TGTGCCAGCAGCTTACGAAAGCGGGGGGGCGATCGAGAGACCCAGTACTTC. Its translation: CASSLRKRGGDRETQYF.

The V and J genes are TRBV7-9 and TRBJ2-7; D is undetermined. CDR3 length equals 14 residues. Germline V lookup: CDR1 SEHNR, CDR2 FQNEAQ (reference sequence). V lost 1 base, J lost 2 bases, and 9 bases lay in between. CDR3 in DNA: TGTGCCAGCAGCTTAGTAGTGCGTCCCTACGAGCAGTACTTC. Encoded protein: CASSLVVRPYEQYF.